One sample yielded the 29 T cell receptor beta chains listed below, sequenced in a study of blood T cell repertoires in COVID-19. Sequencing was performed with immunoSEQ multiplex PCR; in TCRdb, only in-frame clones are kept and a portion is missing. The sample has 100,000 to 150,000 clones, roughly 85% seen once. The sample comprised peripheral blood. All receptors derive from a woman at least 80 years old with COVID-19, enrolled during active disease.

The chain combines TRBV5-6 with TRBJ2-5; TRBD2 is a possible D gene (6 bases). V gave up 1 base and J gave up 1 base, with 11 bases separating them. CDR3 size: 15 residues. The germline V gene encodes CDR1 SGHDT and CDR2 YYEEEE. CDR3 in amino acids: CASSLPRGSQETQYF. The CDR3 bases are TGTGCCAGCAGCTTGCCGCGGGGTTCCCAAGAGACCCAGTACTTC.

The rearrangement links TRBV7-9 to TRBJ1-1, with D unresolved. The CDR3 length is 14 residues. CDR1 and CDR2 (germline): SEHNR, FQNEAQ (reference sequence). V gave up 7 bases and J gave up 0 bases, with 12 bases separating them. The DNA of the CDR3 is TGTGCCAGCATCCTTTATAACATGAACACTGAAGCTTTCTTT. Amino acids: CASILYNMNTEAFF. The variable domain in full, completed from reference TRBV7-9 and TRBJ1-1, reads DTGVSQNPRHKITKRGQNVTFRCDPISEHNRLYWYRQTLGQGPEFLTYFQNEAQLEKSRLLSDRFSAERPKGSFSTLEIQRTEQGDSAMYLCASILYNMNTEAFFGQGTRLTVV.

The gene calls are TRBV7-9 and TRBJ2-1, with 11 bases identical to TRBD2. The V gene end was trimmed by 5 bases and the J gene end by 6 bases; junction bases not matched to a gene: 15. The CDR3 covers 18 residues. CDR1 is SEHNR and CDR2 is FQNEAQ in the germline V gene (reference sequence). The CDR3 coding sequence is TGTGCCAGCAGCCCTTGGGTTAGCGGGAGGGCCGTGTCCAATGAGCAGTTCTTC. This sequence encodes CASSPWVSGRAVSNEQFF.

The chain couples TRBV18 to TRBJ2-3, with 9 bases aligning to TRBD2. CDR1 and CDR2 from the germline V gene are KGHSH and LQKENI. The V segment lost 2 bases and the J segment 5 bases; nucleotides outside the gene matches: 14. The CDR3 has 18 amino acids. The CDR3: CASSPAPSRGRAGDTQYF. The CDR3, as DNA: TGTGCCAGCTCACCAGCCCCTTCTCGCGGGAGGGCGGGAGATACGCAGTATTTT. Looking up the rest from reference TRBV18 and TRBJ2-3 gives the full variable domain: NAGVMQNPRHLVRRRGQEARLRCSPMKGHSHVYWYRQLPEEGLKFMVYLQKENIIDESGMPKERFSAEFPKEGPSILRIQQVVRGDSAAYFCASSPAPSRGRAGDTQYFGPGTRLTVL.

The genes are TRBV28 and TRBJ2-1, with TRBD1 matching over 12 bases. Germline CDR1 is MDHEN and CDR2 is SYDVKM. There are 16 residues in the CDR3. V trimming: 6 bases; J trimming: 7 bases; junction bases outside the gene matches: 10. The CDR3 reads CASRAPGTGGVNEQFF. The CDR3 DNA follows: TGTGCCAGCAGAGCTCCCGGGACAGGGGGCGTGAATGAGCAGTTCTTC.

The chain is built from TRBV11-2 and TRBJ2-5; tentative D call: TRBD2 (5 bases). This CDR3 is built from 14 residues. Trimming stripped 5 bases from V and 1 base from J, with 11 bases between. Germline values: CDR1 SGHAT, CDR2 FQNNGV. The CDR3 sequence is CASSSGRVQETQYF. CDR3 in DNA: TGTGCCAGCAGCAGCGGACGGGTCCAAGAGACCCAGTACTTC.

The CDR3 sequence: CASSQGQGSNYGYTF. The DNA for the CDR3 is TGTGCCAGCAGCCAGGGACAGGGCTCTAACTATGGCTACACCTTC. This chain uses TRBV3-1 (or the pseudogene TRBV3-2) with TRBJ1-2; 9 nucleotides match TRBD1. With 3 bases clipped from V and 0 bases from J, the junction kept 2 bases outside the gene matches. The germline V gene has CDR1 LGHDT and CDR2 YNNKEL (reference sequence). The CDR3 has 15 residues.

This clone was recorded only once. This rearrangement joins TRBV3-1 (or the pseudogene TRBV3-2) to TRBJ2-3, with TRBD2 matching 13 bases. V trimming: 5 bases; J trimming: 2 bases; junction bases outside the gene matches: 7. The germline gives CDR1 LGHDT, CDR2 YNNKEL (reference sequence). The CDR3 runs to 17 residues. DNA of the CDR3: TGTGCCAGCAGCGGAACTAGCGGGAGGGCCCCCACAGATACGCAGTATTTT. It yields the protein CASSGTSGRAPTDTQYF.

The CDR3 DNA reads as TGTGCCAGCAGGAAAAATACAGGGGCTGGCTACACCTTC. Its translation is CASRKNTGAGYTF. This chain connects TRBV6-5 to TRBJ1-2, with 7 bases lining up with TRBD1. CDR1 is MNHEY and CDR2 is SVGAGI in the germline V gene. The CDR3 sequence is 13 residues long. The trim removed 6 bases at V and 7 bases at J, leaving 8 bases unmatched.

The CDR3 sequence is CASSFDRNQPQHF. CDR3 sequence (DNA): TGTGCCAGCAGCTTTGACAGAAATCAGCCCCAGCATTTT. The gene calls are TRBV11-1 and TRBJ1-5; weak D call: TRBD1 (5 bases). Trimming stripped 3 bases from V and 4 bases from J, with 7 bases between. Germline CDR1 SGHAT, CDR2 FQDESV (reference sequence). This CDR3 is built from 13 residues.

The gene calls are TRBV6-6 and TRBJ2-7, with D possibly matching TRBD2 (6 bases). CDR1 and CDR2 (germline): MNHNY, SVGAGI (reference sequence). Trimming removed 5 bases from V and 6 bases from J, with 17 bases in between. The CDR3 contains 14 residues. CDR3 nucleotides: TGTGCCAGCAGTCCACCGGGACTCAAGGGCGAGCAGTACTTC. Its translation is CASSPPGLKGEQYF.

This CDR3 is CARSRKLDRGAGELFF. CDR3 DNA: TGTGCCAGAAGCAGAAAACTCGACAGGGGGGCCGGGGAGCTGTTTTTT. The chain couples TRBV5-3 to TRBJ2-2; TRBD1 matches 9 bases. TRBV5-3 is designated an ORF whose function remains uncertain. The CDR3 runs to 16 residues. V shed 4 bases and J 6 bases; nucleotides not matched to a gene: 10.

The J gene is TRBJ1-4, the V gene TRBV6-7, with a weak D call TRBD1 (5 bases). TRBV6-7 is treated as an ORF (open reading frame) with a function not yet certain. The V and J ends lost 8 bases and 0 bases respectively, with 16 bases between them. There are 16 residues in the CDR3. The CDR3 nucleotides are TGTGCCAGCCCCCCTTATGGGGCTGCAACTAATGAAAAACTGTTTTTT. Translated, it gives CASPPYGAATNEKLFF.

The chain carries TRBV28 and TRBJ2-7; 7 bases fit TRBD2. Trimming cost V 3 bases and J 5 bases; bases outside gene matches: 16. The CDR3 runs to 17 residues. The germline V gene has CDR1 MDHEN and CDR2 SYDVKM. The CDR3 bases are TGTGCCAGCAGTTTCATCCTATTCGGGCGGGAGAGCAACGAGCAGTACTTC. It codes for CASSFILFGRESNEQYF.

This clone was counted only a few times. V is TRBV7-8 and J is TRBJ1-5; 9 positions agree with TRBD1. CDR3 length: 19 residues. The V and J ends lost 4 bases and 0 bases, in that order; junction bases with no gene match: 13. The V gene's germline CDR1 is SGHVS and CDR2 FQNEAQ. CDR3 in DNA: TGTGCCAGCAGCTCGACGGCCGGGACAGGGACGGGTAGCAATCAGCCCCAGCATTTT. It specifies CASSSTAGTGTGSNQPQHF.

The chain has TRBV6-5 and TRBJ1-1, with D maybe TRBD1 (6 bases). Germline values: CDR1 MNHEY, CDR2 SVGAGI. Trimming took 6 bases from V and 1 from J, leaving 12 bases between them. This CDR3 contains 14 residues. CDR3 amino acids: CASRYLQGNTEAFF. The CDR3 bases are TGTGCCAGCAGATACCTACAGGGGAACACTGAAGCTTTCTTT.

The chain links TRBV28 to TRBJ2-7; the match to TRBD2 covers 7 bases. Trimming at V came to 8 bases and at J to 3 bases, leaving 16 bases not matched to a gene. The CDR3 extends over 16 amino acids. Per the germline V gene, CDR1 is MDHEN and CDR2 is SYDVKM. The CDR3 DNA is TGTGCCAGCCAGAAATCGCCCACGGGACTAAACTACGAGCAGTACTTC. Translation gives CASQKSPTGLNYEQYF.

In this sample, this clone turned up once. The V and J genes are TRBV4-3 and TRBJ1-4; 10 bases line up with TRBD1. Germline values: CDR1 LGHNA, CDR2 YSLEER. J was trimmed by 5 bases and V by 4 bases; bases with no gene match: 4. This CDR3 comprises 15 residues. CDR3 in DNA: TGCGCCAGCAGCCTAAAGGACAGGGGGAATGAAAAACTGTTTTTT. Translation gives CASSLKDRGNEKLFF.

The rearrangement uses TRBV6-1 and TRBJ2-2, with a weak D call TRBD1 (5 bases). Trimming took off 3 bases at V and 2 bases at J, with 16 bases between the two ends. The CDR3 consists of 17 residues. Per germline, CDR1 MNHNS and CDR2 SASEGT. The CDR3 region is CASSDLGAPQNTGELFF. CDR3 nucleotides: TGTGCCAGCAGTGACCTTGGGGCCCCCCAAAACACCGGGGAGCTGTTTTTT.

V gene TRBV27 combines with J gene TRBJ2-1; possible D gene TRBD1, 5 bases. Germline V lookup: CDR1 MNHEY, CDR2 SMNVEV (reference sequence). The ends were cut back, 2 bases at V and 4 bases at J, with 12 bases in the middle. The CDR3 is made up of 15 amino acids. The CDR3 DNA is TGTGCCAGCAGTTTAATTGCTGCAGGGTACAATGAGCAGTTCTTC. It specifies CASSLIAAGYNEQFF.

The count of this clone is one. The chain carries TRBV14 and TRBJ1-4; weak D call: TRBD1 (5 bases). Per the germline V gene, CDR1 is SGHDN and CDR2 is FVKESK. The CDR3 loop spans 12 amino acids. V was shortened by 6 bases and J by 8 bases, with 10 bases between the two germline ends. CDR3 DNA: TGTGCCAGCAGAAGGGGTGTGGAAAAACTGTTTTTT. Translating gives CASRRGVEKLFF.

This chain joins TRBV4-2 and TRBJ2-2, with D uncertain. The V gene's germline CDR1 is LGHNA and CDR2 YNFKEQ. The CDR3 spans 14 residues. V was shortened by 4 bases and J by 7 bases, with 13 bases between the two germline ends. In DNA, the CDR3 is TGTGCCAGCAGCCGCCTGGGCAGTCGCGGGGAGCTGTTTTTT. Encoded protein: CASSRLGSRGELFF.

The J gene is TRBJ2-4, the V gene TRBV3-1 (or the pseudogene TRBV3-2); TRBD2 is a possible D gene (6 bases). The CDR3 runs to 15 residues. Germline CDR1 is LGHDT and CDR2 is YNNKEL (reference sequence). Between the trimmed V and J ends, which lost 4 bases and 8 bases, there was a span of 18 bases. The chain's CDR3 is CASSPGTAPVYIQYF. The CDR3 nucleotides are TGTGCCAGCAGCCCTGGGACTGCCCCTGTCTACATTCAGTACTTC.

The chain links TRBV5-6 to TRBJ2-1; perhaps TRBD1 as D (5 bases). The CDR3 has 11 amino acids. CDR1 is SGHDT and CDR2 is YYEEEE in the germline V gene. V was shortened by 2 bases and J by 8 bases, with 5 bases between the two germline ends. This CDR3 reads CASSFRDEQFF. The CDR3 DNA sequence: TGTGCCAGCAGCTTCAGGGATGAGCAGTTCTTC.

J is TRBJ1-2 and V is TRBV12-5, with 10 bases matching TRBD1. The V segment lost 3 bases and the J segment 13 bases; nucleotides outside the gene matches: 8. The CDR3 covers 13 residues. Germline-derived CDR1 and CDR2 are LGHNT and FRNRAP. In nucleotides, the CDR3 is TGTGCTAGTGGTTTCCCGGGACAGGGGAGCGGCACCTTC. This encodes CASGFPGQGSGTF. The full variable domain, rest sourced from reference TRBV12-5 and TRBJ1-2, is DARVTQTPRHKVTEMGQEVTMRCQPILGHNTVFWYRQTMMQGLELLAYFRNRAPLDDSGMPKDRFSAEMPDATLATLKIQPSEPRDSAVYFCASGFPGQGSGTFGSGTRLTVV.

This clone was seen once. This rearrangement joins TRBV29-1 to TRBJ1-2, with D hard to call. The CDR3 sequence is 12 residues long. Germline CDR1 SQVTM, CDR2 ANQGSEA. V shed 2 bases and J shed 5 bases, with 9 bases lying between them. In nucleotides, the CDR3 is TGCAGCGTTGAATTAAGAGGGTATGGCTACACCTTC. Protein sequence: CSVELRGYGYTF.

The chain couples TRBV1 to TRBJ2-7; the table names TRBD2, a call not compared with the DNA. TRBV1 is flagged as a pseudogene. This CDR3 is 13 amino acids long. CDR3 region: CTSSPRSSYEQYF. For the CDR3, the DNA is TGCACCAGCAGCCCGAGGAGCTCCTACGAGCAGTACTTC.

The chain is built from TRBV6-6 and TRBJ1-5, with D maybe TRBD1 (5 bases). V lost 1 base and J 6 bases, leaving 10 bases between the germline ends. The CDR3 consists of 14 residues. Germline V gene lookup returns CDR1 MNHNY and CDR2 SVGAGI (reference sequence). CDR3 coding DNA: TGTGCCAGCAGTTACTACCCCGGGGGTCAGCCCCAGCATTTT. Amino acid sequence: CASSYYPGGQPQHF.

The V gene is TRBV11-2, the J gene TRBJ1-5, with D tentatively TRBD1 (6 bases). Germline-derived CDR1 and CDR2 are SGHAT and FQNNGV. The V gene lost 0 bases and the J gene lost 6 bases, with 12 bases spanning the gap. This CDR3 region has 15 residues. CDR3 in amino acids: CASSLDGLGGQPQHF. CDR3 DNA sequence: TGTGCCAGCAGCTTAGACGGGTTAGGGGGTCAGCCCCAGCATTTT.